What follows is one TCR beta chain and its context. The antigen remains undetermined. The sample is drawn from a study of shared clonotypes between healthy human individuals. Whole-study results and caveats: Specimens sampled were limited to blood, with tissue repertoires likely differing. With several donors compared, approximately 5% of naive CD4 clonotypes were shared.

Each PCR replicate from the sorted subsets contained about 200 ng DNA, which is roughly 33,000 T cell genomes. Per the study methods: Filtering differed because ImmunoSEQ produced junction-only sequences that carried no quality scores. The assay was immunoSEQ multiplex PCR, and TCRdb's table has in-frame clones only and misses some. The V and J calls and clone size are taken from that table; D and trimming were inferred from the DNA. The sample holds roughly 1,100,000 clones; under 80% are singletons and the top ten take approximately 1.5%. Germline loops: CDR1 SNHLY, CDR2 FYNNEI. This CDR3 comprises 14 residues. Trimming removed 10 bases from V and 0 bases from J, with 15 bases in between.

Sequencing was done on a sample of memory CD4+ T cells sorted from blood. Noted subset: CD45RA-negative fraction. This receptor was taken from a young man in good health. The chain couples TRBV2 to TRBJ2-5, with D unresolved. The CDR3 sequence: CATVAEAYQETQYF. CDR3 nucleotide sequence: TGTGCCACCGTCGCCGAGGCGTACCAAGAGACCCAGTACTTC. Full variable domain (remainder filled in from reference TRBV2 and TRBJ2-5): EPEVTQTPSHQVTQMGQEVILRCVPISNHLYFYWYRQILGQKVEFLVSFYNNEISEKSEIFDDQFSVERPDGSNFTLKIRSTKLEDSAMYFCATVAEAYQETQYFGPGTRLLVL.